The 8 T cell receptor beta chains below come from one sample, sequenced in a study of beta chain features in type 1 diabetes. The whole isolated RNA underwent reverse transcription, so sequencing captured expressed TCRB transcripts. Clones were sequenced by immunoSEQ multiplex PCR, and TCRdb holds only the in-frame ones, with some missing. Of approximately 400,000 clones in the sample, about 15% were seen once. Sequenced sample: naive CD4+ T cells from blood. Every receptor here comes from a woman in her late teens or twenties in good health.

The rearrangement uses TRBV5-1 and TRBJ2-1; TRBD2 matches 13 bases. Germline CDR1 and CDR2: SGHRS and YFSETQ. After removal of 5 bases from V and 5 bases from J, the junction contained 1 base not matched to a gene. The length of the CDR3 is 14 residues. For the CDR3, the DNA is TGCGCCAGCAGAGGGACTAGCGGGGACAATGAGCAGTTCTTC. This encodes CASRGTSGDNEQFF.

The chain combines TRBV9 with TRBJ1-2, with TRBD1 identical over 10 bases. From germline, CDR1 is SGDLS and CDR2 YYNGEE. With V trimmed by 0 bases and J by 3 bases, 8 bases remained unmatched. The CDR3 is 17 residues long. CDR3 region: CASSVAMTGGGYYGYTF. CDR3 DNA sequence: TGTGCCAGCAGCGTAGCCATGACAGGGGGCGGGTACTATGGCTACACCTTC.

A few counts support this clone. CDR3: CASSQNVPWTSGSGYNEQFF. The DNA for the CDR3 is TGTGCCAGCAGCCAAAACGTCCCCTGGACTAGCGGGAGTGGTTACAATGAGCAGTTCTTC. The chain is built from TRBV2 and TRBJ2-1; 13 bases are shared with TRBD2. Germline values: CDR1 SNHLY, CDR2 FYNNEI. The V gene end was trimmed by 6 bases and the J gene end by 4 bases; junction bases not matched to a gene: 18. CDR3 length equals 20 residues.

This clone was seen a handful of times. The chain couples TRBV30 to TRBJ1-5; a weak D match, TRBD1 (5 bases). V was pared by 2 bases and J by 5 bases, with 7 bases between. There are 12 residues in the CDR3. Germline CDR1 and CDR2: GTSNPN and SVGIG (reference sequence). CDR3 sequence (DNA): TGTGCCTGGAGTCAGGGTTATCAGCCCCAGCATTTT. It yields the protein CAWSQGYQPQHF. Full variable domain (missing parts from reference TRBV30 and TRBJ1-5): SQTIHQWPATLVQPVGSPLSLECTVEGTSNPNLYWYRQAAGRGLQLLFYSVGIGQISSEVPQNLSASRPQDRQFILSSKKLLLSDSGFYLCAWSQGYQPQHFGDGTRLSIL.

This clone has a handful of counts. The chain is built from TRBV5-1 and TRBJ2-5; TRBD1 is a possible D gene (6 bases). V gave up 0 bases and J gave up 2 bases, with 8 bases separating them. CDR1 and CDR2 (germline): SGHRS, YFSETQ. This CDR3 comprises 14 residues. The CDR3 sequence: CASSLDREQETQYF. DNA for the CDR3: TGCGCCAGCAGCTTGGACAGGGAACAAGAGACCCAGTACTTC.

This chain connects TRBV5-1 to TRBJ1-1, with TRBD1 matching over 8 bases. This CDR3 has 16 amino acids. CDR1 and CDR2 from the germline V gene are SGHRS and YFSETQ. J lost 0 bases, V lost 5 bases, and 9 bases had no gene match. The CDR3 here is CASRGDRGIMNTEAFF. CDR3 nucleotide sequence: TGCGCCAGCAGAGGAGACAGGGGCATAATGAACACTGAAGCTTTCTTT.

This rearrangement joins TRBV10-1 to TRBJ2-3, with 7 bases matching TRBD2. The CDR3 loop spans 15 amino acids. Germline lookup yields CDR1 WNHNN and CDR2 SYGVQD (reference sequence). The ends lost 0 bases at V and 5 bases at J; junction bases unmatched: 5. The DNA of the CDR3 is TGCGCCAGCAGTGAGTCGGGGAGGGCGGGAGATACGCAGTATTTT. Translation gives CASSESGRAGDTQYF.

This clone was counted only a few times. CDR3 sequence: CASSQGPGGGLAPNEQFF. In DNA, the CDR3 is TGCGCCAGCAGCCAAGGACCCGGTGGGGGACTAGCCCCCAATGAGCAGTTCTTC. The chain is built from TRBV4-1 and TRBJ2-1, with 9 bases that match TRBD2. There are 18 residues in the CDR3. In germline, CDR1 is MGHRA, CDR2 YSYEKL. V lost 1 base, J lost 6 bases, and 13 bases stayed unmatched.